The present T cell receptor (beta chain) was sequenced within a study of cytomegalovirus exposure and HLA in healthy donors. It was with 60 Vbeta and 13 Jbeta primers that the PCR ran. The data were produced by immunoSEQ multiplex PCR, yet TCRdb's version contains in-frame clones alone and is incomplete. The table shows roughly 160,000 clones, with 60% to 80% occurring only once. The V and J ends lost 0 bases and 3 bases, in that order; junction bases with no gene match: 18. The CDR3 length is 20 residues. The rearrangement links TRBV23-1 to TRBJ2-7; 9 bases are a match to TRBD1. TRBV23-1 is marked as an open reading frame, function uncertain. Material for sequencing was PBMCs. The sequence came from a man in his fifties or sixties in good health and CMV-seropositive. The CDR3 nucleotides are TGCGCCAGCAGTCAATCGGGCGTAGAAGGGACAAGGGACAGGGTCTACGAGCAGTACGTC. Translated, it gives CASSQSGVEGTRDRVYEQYV.